This TCR beta chain was identified during a study of cytomegalovirus exposure and HLA in healthy donors (dated by TCRdb to 2016 to 2017). A note on the overall study: In an earlier analysis of 587 of the donors, 276 Gb of sequence data and roughly 100 million unique TCR beta sequences from 180 million or so T cells were reported. An early release covering approximately 600 HLA-typed donors comprised approximately 290 gigabases of sequencing data and approximately 85 million unique TCR sequences. The genetic ancestry cluster associated with self-reported Caucasian donors included around 76% of the 398 genotyped donors. The study aimed to test whether signatures of past pathogen exposure could be identified by cataloging public T cell receptors. The T cell repertoires of under 750 subjects were profiled by immunosequencing and related to cytomegalovirus serostatus. Besides the first cohort of 666 subjects, a separate validation cohort made up of around 120 different subjects was used. High-throughput TCR immunosequencing, statistical association of individual TCRs with disease status, and machine learning were combined to predict cytomegalovirus infection status. In a later analysis, previously published TCR beta repertoires from roughly 710 donors were re-analyzed and high-resolution HLA genotyping was added so that TCR occurrence patterns could be studied. The later analysis used no new phenotypic data to find candidate immune exposures, relying instead on TCR beta sequences and their occurrence across donors. In an earlier analysis of several hundred of the donors, high-throughput TCR beta sequencing was used to judge whether each TCR beta V gene segment behaved as functional or pseudogenic. Donor age, sex, ethnicity and CMV serostatus were compiled alongside the repertoire data. In a later genetic analysis, genome-wide SNP genotypes for about 55% of the roughly 700 donors were used, and that subset was treated as a discovery cohort. Every discovery cohort repertoire had been produced on one sequencing platform. Class I and class II HLA loci were covered by the typing at four-digit resolution. The number of typed donors differed by locus: about 629-630 for A, B, C, DRB1 and DQB1; 500 to 550 for DQA1; 606 for DPA1; and 400 to 480 for DPB1. Several DR-DQ haplotypes were handled as single units for association and clustering because linkage in the cohort was strong. Among about 370 genotyped donors of the cohort, an average of approximately 240,000 unique TCR beta nucleotide sequences was sequenced per donor, of which 15% to 20% were non-productive. Overall results and qualifications from the work: Because the 87-base-pair reads could not distinguish some IMGT-functional V segments, including TRBV6-2 and TRBV6-3, those segments were excluded. In vitro tests confirmed that three of the cytomegalovirus-associated TCR beta chains recognize cytomegalovirus antigens. For the cohort, immune exposure information was limited to CMV serostatus. At a false discovery rate of 0.05, a later analysis linked some 17,000 TCR beta sequences to specific HLA alleles. A later genetic analysis reported fewer N-insertions in productive TCRs among donors in an Asian-associated ancestry cluster than the roughly 720-donor mean. Roughly uniform sequencing depth across donors was assumed in presence/absence analyses, although this assumption may not hold. Because HLA typing was unavailable for some donors at each locus, only the typed subset was used in association tests. Most CMV-associated TCR beta chains appeared to be HLA-restricted in a later analysis, and the HLA associations seemed to be driven largely by CMV exposure. A further reported finding was that TCR beta sequences accurately predicted the HLA-A and HLA-B alleles for most subjects in the first cohort. A later analysis found that HLA-associated TCR beta chains were more clonally expanded and had lower generation probabilities than equally common non-associated chains. Correlated functional status among segregating V segments might be attributable to linkage disequilibrium, but an unknown experimental factor could not be ruled out. It was suggested by the authors that the approach could potentially be generalized to other disease states and immunological phenotypes. According to a later analysis, parvovirus B19, influenza, CMV and Epstein-Barr virus appeared linked to several top co-occurrence clusters. This cohort had only TCR beta chains sequenced, and the lack of alpha or paired-chain data limited which features could be detected. V-gene and J-gene trimming of TCR beta chains was associated with a missense DCLRE1C variant in a later genetic analysis, and the association was replicated in an independent cohort. Most TCR sequences were seen in very few donors, while some public TCRs were found in many individuals. The sequencing pipeline was judged likely to have produced a cluster of highly shared sequence variants as a technical artifact. An earlier analysis of approximately 590 of the donors showed that most TCR beta V segments appeared in productive rearrangements either about 87% or about 30% of the time, which broadly matched IMGT annotations. Strong co-occurrence of HLA alleles, especially DR and DQ, made assigning TCR associations to individual alleles difficult. Cytomegalovirus status was reported to be diagnosed by the classifier with high specificity and sensitivity in both the original and validation cohorts. Over 15 rarely observed V segments, including chromosome 9 orphons, were excluded from the earlier analysis of a few hundred of the donors because counts were too low. In the study, around 160 TCR beta chains were listed as associated with cytomegalovirus. According to a later analysis, TCR association rates differed among HLA loci, with DRB1 alleles showing the most associated TCRs and HLA-C alleles showing the fewest.

In the case of this clone: It has no known antigen specificity. Qualities for individual bases were not recorded, and no much larger clone is one base off.

The cohort was made up of 650 to 700 healthy bone marrow donors. At the time of sampling, all cohort members were nominally healthy, though unrecorded immune exposures were likely present. The donor was CMV seronegative and belonged to the group of around 400 seronegative cohort members. Every donor gave a peripheral blood sample, and the peripheral blood mononuclear cells from that sample were used for TCR beta sequencing. Genomic DNA was extracted from the blood cell samples with the Qiagen DNeasy Blood Extraction Kit. Library preparation was by the immunoSEQ multiplex PCR assay. The multiplex PCR relied on a mix of 60 forward primers for TCR Vbeta segments and 13 reverse primers for TCR Jbeta segments. Amplification of the CDR3 region of rearranged TCR beta genes was performed with a multiplex PCR assay on genomic DNA. The amplified TCR beta libraries were sequenced on the Illumina HiSeq System as 87-base-pair reads. Per the authors' processing: Across the 500 to 700 repertoires, a later analysis counted 60 million to 90 million unique TCR beta chains, roughly 11 million of which were shared by at least two donors. Raw reads were error-corrected and collapsed into unique sequences with a nearest-neighbor algorithm that merged closely related sequences to remove PCR and sequencing errors. To assign V, D and J gene segments, CDR3 sequences were aligned to IMGT reference sequences. Each retained sequence needed at least a six-nucleotide match to both a V gene segment and a J gene segment. Rearrangements were called productive when the CDR3 lacked stop codons and stayed in frame with V and J; all others were non-productive. CDR3 was defined by IMGT convention, running from the second conserved V-encoded cysteine to the conserved J-encoded phenylalanine. Sequences without an unambiguous match to a single V gene segment were excluded from the earlier analysis of 450 to 750 of the donors. An earlier analysis of approximately 590 of the donors classified V segments as functional when productive rearrangements were above 56.7% and as segregating when the standard deviation between donors was above 5%. To diagnose cytomegalovirus status from the catalog of TCR beta chain sequences, a statistical classification framework was built. A later analysis assigned V and J genes by comparing TCR nucleotide sequences with IMGT/GENE-DB human TR gene sequences. The TCRdist pipeline was used in a later analysis to assign CDR3 sequences and most-parsimonious VDJ recombination scenarios. In a later analysis, each TCR beta chain was defined by its CDR3 amino acid sequence together with its V-gene family, and reads without a unique V-gene family were excluded. In a later analysis, 450 to 600 highly shared, low-generation-probability nucleotide sequences were removed to address suspected cross-contamination and a sequencing artifact. For each public chain, a later analysis derived a clonal expansion index from normalized ranks of inferred template counts within each repertoire. In a later analysis, generation probabilities were computed with a VDJ recombination model fitted to out-of-frame rearrangements, and the resulting probabilities were checked against IGoR. In a later analysis, hypergeometric tests were used to score TCR-TCR, TCR-HLA and TCR-CMV co-occurrence, with a repertoire-size bias correction applied to TCR pairs. False discovery rates were estimated in a later analysis by permuting HLA or CMV assignments 20 times. In a later analysis, co-occurring TCRs were grouped with DBSCAN, and TCRdist sequence similarity was added when clustering was performed within HLA-allele-positive subsets. Repertoires with fewer than 30,000 or more than 120,000 public chains were left out of co-occurrence clustering, as were a few repertoires with anomalous nucleotide sharing. Sourced from immuneACCESS, this table was stored by TCRdb with only in-frame sequences that have V and J called. A share of the clones is absent; for the studies checked, an unresolved V gene accounts for under half, and the remainder has no known explanation. V and J calls and clone size are those listed in that table; D and trimming were worked out from the DNA. The sample table contains over 100,000 clones; only one count was recorded for more than 60% of them. In total, the top ten clones hold more than 1.5% of the sample.

CDR1 and CDR2, per the germline V gene, are SQVTM and ANQGSEA. The CDR3 numbers 15 residues from cysteine through phenylalanine. Only the CDR3 region is kept as DNA, spanning 45 bases read in frame from base 1. V gives up 6 bases and J gives up 2 bases, and the segment between their germline ends measures 17 bases. The sequenced sample was PBMCs. The rearranged segments are TRBV29-1 and TRBJ2-4; TRBD2 might be the D gene, on 6 matching bases. This receptor was obtained from a man younger than 35 in good health and CMV-seronegative. Here the CDR3 is given as CSVAGSPRTKNIQYF. The DNA sequence is as follows: TGCAGCGTGGCGGGGAGCCCGAGGACCAAAAACATTCAGTACTTC.